Included here is one T cell receptor (beta chain) sequence, with context. The sample comes from a study of T cell changes during pregnancy in multiple sclerosis. Measured with immunoSEQ multiplex PCR; TCRdb has only the in-frame clones, and not every one. The sample comprises roughly 100,000 clones, roughly 93% of which are singletons, and 0.75% to 0.95% rests with the top ten. V lost 2 bases and J 1 base, leaving 8 bases between the germline ends. The CDR3 has 14 residues. Germline V lookup: CDR1 MNHEY, CDR2 SMNVEV (reference sequence). The sequence was collected from a female donor with multiple sclerosis, enrolled in a pregnancy study. Specimen: peripheral blood, collected after pregnancy. The chain couples TRBV27 to TRBJ1-1, with D possibly being TRBD1 (6 bases). CDR3 amino acids: CASSLKQGNTEAFF. The CDR3 DNA reads as TGTGCCAGCAGTTTAAAACAGGGGAACACTGAAGCTTTCTTT.